The T cell receptor beta chain under discussion was sequenced for a study of T cells after yellow fever vaccination. Background on the study: Those fractions that held only low numbers of cells were prepared using the SMART-Seq v4 Ultra Low Input RNA kit.

They built TCR cDNA with 5'RACE template switching, a step that put in a universal primer site and UMIs. TCRdb itself ran the 5' RACE reads through MiXCR, one entry per CDR3 protein. The sample includes 95,000 to 150,000 distinct CDR3 sequences, almost 9% seen only once; the top ten take around 40%. Trimming cost V 4 bases and J 3 bases, with 12 bases left between them. The germline V gene has CDR1 MNHEY and CDR2 SMNVEV (reference sequence). The length of the CDR3 is 14 residues. This specimen was CD8+ T cells sorted from PBMCs, taken on the day of the yellow fever booster vaccination. The TCR sequence derives from a man between 18 and 35 years old who received the YFV17D yellow fever vaccine. The V call is TRBV27, the J call TRBJ1-1; D uncertain. The CDR3 coding sequence is TGTGCCAGCAGTTGGAACGGCCAACACACTGAAGCTTTCTTT. It is translated as CASSWNGQHTEAFF.